This T cell receptor (beta chain) derives from a study of shared clonotypes between healthy human individuals. Study summary: The cohort comprised a couple of women and a few men. Their ages spanned 18 to 49 years.

The study's findings and limits: Researchers sampled blood only, noting tissue repertoires likely differ.

Approximately 210 ng DNA, 25,000 to 30,000 T cell genomes, went into each sorted-subset replicate PCR. Clones were sequenced by immunoSEQ multiplex PCR, and TCRdb holds only the in-frame ones, with some missing. The sample consists of 2,500,000 or so clones, 80% to 95% of them appearing once. About this clone itself: Its antigen remains unknown.

CDR1 SGHTA and CDR2 FQGNSA come from the germline V gene. The CDR3 is 16 residues long. J gave up 6 bases and V 0 bases, and 6 bases lay outside the gene matches. The rearrangement uses TRBV7-2 and TRBJ2-1; the match to TRBD2 covers 9 bases. The sample taken for sequencing was naive CD4+ T cells from PBMCs. Subset of the sample: CD45RA+ positively selected. This clonotype was obtained from a man aged 18 to 30 in good health. Some clones in this sample may be carry-over from other donors' samples. The CDR3 region is CASSLASGSRGNEQFF. The CDR3 bases are TGTGCCAGCAGCTTAGCTAGCGGGAGTCGGGGCAATGAGCAGTTCTTC.